The clone carrying this T cell receptor (beta chain) was found a few times. Its antigen is as yet unknown. This sample stems from a study of T-cell memory formation after mild COVID-19. Germline-derived CDR1 and CDR2 are KGHDR and SFDVKD. This CDR3 region has 12 residues. V lost 2 bases and J lost 11, with 11 bases in between. In TCRdb, the 5' RACE reads were re-called with MiXCR into one record per CDR3 protein. The sample contains almost 350,000 distinct CDR3 sequences, more than 20% of which appear only once. Study outcomes and limitations: Pre-infection memory carried some responding clones, suggesting that cross-reactive memory joined.

The sequence derives from a man younger than 35 who had mild COVID-19 (a few samples of this study predate the infection). Cell type and time point are not known. Sequencing was performed on PBMCs or a T cell subset sorted from them (not recorded which). This chain uses TRBV24-1 with TRBJ1-1; D unresolved. DNA for the CDR3: TGTGCCACCAGTGATTACTCCTTAAGGGCTTTCTTT. As protein: CATSDYSLRAFF.